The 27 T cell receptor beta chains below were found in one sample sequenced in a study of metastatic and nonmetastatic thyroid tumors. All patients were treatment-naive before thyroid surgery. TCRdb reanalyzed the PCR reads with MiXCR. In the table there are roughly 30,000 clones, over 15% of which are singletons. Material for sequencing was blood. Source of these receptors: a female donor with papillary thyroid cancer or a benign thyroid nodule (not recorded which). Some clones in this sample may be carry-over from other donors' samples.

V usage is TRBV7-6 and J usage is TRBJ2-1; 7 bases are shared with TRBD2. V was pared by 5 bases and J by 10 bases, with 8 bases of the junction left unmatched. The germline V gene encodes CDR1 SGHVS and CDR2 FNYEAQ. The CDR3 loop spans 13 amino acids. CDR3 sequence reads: CASSGSLAVEQFF. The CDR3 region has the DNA TGTGCCAGCAGCGGCAGTCTAGCGGTGGAGCAGTTCTTC.

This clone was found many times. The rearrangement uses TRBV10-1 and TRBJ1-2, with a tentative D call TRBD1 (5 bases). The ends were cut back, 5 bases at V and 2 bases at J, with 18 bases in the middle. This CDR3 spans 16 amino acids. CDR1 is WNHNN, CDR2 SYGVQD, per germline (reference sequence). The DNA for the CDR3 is TGCGCCAGCAGTCTGTTTGCAGGGCCAAAAAACTATGGCTACACCTTC. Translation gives CASSLFAGPKNYGYTF.

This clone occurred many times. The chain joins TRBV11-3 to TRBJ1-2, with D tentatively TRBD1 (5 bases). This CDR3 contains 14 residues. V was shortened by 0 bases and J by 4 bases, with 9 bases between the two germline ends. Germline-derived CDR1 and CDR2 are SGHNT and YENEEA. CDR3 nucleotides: TGTGCCAGCAGCTTAGATAACAGGCTCTATGGCTACACCTTC. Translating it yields CASSLDNRLYGYTF.

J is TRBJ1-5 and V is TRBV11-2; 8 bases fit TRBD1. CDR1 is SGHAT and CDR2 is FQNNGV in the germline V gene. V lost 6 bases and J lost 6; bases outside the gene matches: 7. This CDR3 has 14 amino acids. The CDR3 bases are TGTGCCAGCAGACCGGGACAGGTTCGTCAGCCCCAGCATTTT. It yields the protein CASRPGQVRQPQHF.

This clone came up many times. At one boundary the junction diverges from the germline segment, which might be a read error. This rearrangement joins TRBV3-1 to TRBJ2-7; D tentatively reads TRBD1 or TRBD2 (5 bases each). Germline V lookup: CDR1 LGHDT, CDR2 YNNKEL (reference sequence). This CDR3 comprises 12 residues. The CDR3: CASSQDEGPPNF. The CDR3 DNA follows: TGTGCCAGCAGCCAAGATGAGGGACCCCCGAACTTC.

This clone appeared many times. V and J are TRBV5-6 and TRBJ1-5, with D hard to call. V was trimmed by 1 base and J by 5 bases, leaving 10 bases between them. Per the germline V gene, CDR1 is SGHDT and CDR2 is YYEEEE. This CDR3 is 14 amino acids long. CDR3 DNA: TGTGCCAGCAGCTTGAGGCTGACGGATCAGCCCCAGCATTTT. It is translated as CASSLRLTDQPQHF.

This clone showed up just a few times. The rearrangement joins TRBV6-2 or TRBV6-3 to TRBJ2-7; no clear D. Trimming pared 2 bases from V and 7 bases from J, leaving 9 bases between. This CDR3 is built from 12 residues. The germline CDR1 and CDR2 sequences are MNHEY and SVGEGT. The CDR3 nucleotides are TGTGCCAGCAGTTACGAACTGTGTGAGCAGTACTTC. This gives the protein CASSYELCEQYF.

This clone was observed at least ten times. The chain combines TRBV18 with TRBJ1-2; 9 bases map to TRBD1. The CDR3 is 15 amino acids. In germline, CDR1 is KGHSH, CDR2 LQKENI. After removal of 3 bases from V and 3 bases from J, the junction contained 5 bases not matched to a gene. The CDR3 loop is CASSPQGQGDYGYTF. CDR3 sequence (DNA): TGTGCCAGCTCACCCCAGGGACAGGGAGACTATGGCTACACCTTC.

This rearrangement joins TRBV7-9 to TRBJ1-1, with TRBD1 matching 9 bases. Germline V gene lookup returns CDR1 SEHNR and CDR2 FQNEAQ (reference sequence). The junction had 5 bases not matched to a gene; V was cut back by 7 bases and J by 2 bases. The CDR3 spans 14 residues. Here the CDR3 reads CASKQGAINTEAFF. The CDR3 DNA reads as TGTGCCAGCAAACAGGGGGCGATTAACACTGAAGCTTTCTTT. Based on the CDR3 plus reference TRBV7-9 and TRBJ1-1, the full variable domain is DTGVSQNPRHKITKRGQNVTFRCDPISEHNRLYWYRQTLGQGPEFLTYFQNEAQLEKSRLLSDRFSAERPKGSFSTLEIQRTEQGDSAMYLCASKQGAINTEAFFGQGTRLTVV.

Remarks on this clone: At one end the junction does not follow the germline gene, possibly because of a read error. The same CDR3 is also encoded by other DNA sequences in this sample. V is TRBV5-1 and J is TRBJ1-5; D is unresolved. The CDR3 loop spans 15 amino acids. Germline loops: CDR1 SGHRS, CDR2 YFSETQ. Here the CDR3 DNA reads TGCGCCAGTAGCTTGGCCGGGGTGAGCAATCAGCCTCAGCATTTT. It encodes CASSLAGVSNQPQHF.

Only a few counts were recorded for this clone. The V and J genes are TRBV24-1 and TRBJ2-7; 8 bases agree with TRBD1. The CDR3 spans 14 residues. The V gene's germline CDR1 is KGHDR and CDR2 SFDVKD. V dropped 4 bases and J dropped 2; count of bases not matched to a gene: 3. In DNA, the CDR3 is TGTGCCACCAGTGACCCGGACAGGGCCTACGAGCAGTACTTC. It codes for CATSDPDRAYEQYF.

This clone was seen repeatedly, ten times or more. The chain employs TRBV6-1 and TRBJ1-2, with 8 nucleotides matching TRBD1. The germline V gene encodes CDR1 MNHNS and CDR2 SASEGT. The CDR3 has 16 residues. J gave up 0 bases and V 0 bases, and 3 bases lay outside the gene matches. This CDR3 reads CASSEAGDRPNYGYTF. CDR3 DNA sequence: TGTGCCAGCAGTGAAGCTGGGGACAGGCCTAACTATGGCTACACCTTC.

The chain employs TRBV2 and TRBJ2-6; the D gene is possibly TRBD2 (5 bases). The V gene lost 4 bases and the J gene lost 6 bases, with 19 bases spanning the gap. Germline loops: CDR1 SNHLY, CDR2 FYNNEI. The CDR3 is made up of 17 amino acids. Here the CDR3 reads CASSGTGRSAEANVLTF. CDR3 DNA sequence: TGTGCCAGCAGTGGCACGGGGAGAAGCGCTGAGGCCAACGTCCTGACTTTC.

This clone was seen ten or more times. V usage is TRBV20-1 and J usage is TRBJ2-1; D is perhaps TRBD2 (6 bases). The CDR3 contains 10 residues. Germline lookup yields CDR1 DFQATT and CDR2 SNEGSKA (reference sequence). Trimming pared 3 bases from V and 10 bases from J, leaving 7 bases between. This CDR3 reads CSARGLEQFF. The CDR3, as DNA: TGCAGTGCTAGGGGACTCGAGCAGTTCTTC.

The chain's CDR3 is CASSQGSRGAYEQYF. The CDR3 region has the DNA TGCGCCAGCAGCCAAGGAAGTCGGGGGGCCTACGAGCAGTACTTC. The rearrangement joins TRBV4-1 to TRBJ2-7; 7 nucleotides agree with TRBD2. CDR1 and CDR2 (germline): MGHRA, YSYEKL. The CDR3 contains 15 residues. With 1 base clipped from V and 2 bases from J, the junction kept 5 bases outside the gene matches.

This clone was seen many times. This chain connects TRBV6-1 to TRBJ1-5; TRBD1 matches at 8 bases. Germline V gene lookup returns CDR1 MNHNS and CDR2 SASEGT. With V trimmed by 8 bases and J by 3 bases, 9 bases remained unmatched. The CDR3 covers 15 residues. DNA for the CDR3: TGTGCCAGCCTAATTTACAGGGGGTCCAATCAGCCCCAGCATTTT. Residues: CASLIYRGSNQPQHF.

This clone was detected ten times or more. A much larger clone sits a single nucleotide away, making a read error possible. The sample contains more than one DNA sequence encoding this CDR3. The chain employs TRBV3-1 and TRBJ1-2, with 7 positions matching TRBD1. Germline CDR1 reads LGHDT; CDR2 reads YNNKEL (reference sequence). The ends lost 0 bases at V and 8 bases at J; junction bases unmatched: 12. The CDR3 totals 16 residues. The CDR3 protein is CASSQDPSDRIYGYTF. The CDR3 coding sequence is TGTGCCAGCAGCCAAGATCCCTCGGACAGGATCTACGGCTACACCTTC.

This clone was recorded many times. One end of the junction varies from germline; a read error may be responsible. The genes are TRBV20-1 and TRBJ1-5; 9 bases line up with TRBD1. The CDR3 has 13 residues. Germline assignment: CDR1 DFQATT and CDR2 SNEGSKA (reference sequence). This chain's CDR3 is CSAPTGGNQPQHF. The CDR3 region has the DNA TGCAGTGCTCCCACAGGGGGCAACCAGCCCCAGCATTTT.

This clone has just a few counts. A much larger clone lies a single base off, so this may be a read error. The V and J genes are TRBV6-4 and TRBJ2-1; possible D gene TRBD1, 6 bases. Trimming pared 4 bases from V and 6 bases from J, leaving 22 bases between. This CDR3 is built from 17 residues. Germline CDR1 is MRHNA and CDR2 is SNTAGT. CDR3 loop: CASSGVGARVGGNEQFF. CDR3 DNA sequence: TGTGCCAGCAGTGGGGTGGGGGCGCGGGTTGGTGGCAATGAGCAGTTCTTC.

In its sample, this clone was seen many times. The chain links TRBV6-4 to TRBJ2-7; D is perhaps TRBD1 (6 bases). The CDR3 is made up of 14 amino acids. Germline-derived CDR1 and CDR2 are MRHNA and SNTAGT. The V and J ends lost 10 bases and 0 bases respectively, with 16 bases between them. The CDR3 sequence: CANPTGFSSYEQYF. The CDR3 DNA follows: TGTGCCAACCCAACAGGGTTCAGCTCCTACGAGCAGTACTTC.

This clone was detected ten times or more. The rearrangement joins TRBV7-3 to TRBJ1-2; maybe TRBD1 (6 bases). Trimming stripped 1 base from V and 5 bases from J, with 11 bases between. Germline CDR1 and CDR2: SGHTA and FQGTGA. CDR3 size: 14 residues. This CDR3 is CASSLIGGPYGYTF. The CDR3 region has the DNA TGTGCCAGCAGCTTAATCGGGGGGCCATATGGCTACACCTTC.

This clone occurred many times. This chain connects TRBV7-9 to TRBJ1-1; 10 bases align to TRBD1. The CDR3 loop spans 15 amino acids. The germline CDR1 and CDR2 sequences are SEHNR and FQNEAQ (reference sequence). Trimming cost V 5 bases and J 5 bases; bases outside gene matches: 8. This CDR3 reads CASSGRQGARTEAFF. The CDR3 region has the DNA TGTGCCAGCAGCGGTCGACAGGGGGCGCGGACTGAAGCTTTCTTT.

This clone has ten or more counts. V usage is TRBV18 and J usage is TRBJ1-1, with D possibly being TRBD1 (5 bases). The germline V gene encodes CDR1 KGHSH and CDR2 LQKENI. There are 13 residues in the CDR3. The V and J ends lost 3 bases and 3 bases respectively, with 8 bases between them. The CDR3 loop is CASSPAGDTEAFF. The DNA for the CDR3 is TGTGCCAGCTCACCGGCGGGGGACACTGAAGCTTTCTTT.

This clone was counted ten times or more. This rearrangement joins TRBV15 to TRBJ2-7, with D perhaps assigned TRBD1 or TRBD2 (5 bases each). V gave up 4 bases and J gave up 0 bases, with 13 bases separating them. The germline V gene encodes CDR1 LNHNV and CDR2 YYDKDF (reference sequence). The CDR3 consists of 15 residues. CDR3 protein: CATSNRGFGSYEQYF. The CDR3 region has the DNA TGTGCCACCAGCAATCGGGGCTTCGGCTCCTACGAGCAGTACTTC. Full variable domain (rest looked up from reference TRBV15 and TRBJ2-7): DAMVIQNPRYQVTQFGKPVTLSCSQTLNHNVMYWYQQKSSQAPKLLFHYYDKDFNNEADTPDNFQSRRPNTSFCFLDIRSPGLGDTAMYLCATSNRGFGSYEQYFGPGTRLTVT.

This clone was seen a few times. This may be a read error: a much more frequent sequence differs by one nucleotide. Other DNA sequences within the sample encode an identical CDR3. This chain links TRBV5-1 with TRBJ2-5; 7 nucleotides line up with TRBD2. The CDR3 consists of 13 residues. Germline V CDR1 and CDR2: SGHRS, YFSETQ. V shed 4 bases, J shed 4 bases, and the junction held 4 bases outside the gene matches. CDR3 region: CASSTLAGETQYF. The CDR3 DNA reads TGCGCCAGCAGCACATTAGCGGGAGAGACCCAGTACTTC.

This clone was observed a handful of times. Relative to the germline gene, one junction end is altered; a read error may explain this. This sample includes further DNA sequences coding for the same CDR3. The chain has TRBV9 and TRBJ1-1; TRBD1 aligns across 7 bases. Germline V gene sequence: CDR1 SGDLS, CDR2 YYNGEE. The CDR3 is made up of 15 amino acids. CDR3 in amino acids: CASSFRATGNTEAFF. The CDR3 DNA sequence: TGTGCCAGCAGCTTTAGGGCGACAGGGAACACTGAAGCTTTCTTC.

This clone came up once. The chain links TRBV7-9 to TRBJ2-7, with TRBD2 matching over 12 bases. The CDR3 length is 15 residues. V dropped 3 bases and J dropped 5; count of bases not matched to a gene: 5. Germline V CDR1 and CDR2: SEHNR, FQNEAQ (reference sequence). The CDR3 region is CASSFPTSGSDEQYF. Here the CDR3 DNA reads TGTGCCAGCAGCTTCCCGACTAGCGGGAGCGACGAGCAGTACTTC.